This note documents a single T cell receptor (beta chain) sequence. What it binds is not known. This entry comes from a study of T cell responses to AZD1222 COVID-19 vaccine. Study-wide results and limits: Donors were chiefly white British, with a greater number of females, and clonal diversity was perhaps underestimated. Spike-specific TCR repertoires showed rising breadth and depth after two AZD1222 doses. Baseline seropositives among AZD1222 recipients totaled only five or six. Spike was spanned by vaccine-associated CD4 TCRs, which were dominant at 160-218 and 743-854.

TCRdb's copy holds only in-frame clones and misses some; the assay was immunoSEQ multiplex PCR. The sample consists of approximately 140,000 clones, about 92% of them appearing once. Germline loops: CDR1 SGHDT, CDR2 YYEEEE. V was pared by 1 base and J by 2 bases, with 5 bases of the junction left unmatched. CDR3 length: 16 residues. The chain joins TRBV5-6 to TRBJ2-1, with TRBD1 identical over 8 bases. The clonotype originates from an adult in good health. The specimen comprised peripheral blood, sampled on day 0 of AZD1222 vaccination. This chain's CDR3 is CASSLLGQGTYNEQFF. The CDR3 region has the DNA TGTGCCAGCAGCTTGCTCGGACAGGGTACCTACAATGAGCAGTTCTTC.